The 17 T cell receptor beta chains reported below all come from one sample, sequenced in a study of cytomegalovirus exposure and HLA in healthy donors. The PCR ran on 60 Vbeta and 13 Jbeta primers. The method was immunoSEQ multiplex PCR; TCRdb's version includes in-frame clones alone and lacks a portion of them. The table has 210,000 or so clones, around 80% seen once. The sequenced sample consisted of PBMCs. The receptors were sampled from a boy between 10 and 17 years old in good health and CMV-seronegative.

This clone was recorded a few times. The gene calls are TRBV19 and TRBJ2-1, with 12 bases that match TRBD2. The trim removed 5 bases at V and 9 bases at J, leaving 11 bases unmatched. In germline, CDR1 is LNHDA, CDR2 SQIVND (reference sequence). There are 16 residues in the CDR3. This CDR3 is CASSELAGGLSSEQFF. CDR3 nucleotides: TGTGCCAGTAGTGAGCTAGCGGGGGGGCTTAGTAGTGAGCAGTTCTTC.

The rearrangement joins TRBV5-4 to TRBJ1-1, with 7 nucleotides matching TRBD1. The trim removed 9 bases at V and 3 bases at J, leaving 14 bases unmatched. The V gene's germline CDR1 is SGHNT and CDR2 YYREEE (reference sequence). The CDR3 totals 15 residues. The CDR3 DNA reads as TGTGCCATTGGACAGGCTAGTCTCGGGGACACTGAAGCTTTCTTT. This codes for CAIGQASLGDTEAFF.

The rearrangement joins TRBV27 to TRBJ2-7; TRBD1 matches at 7 bases. The CDR3 totals 13 residues. Germline CDR1 MNHEY, CDR2 SMNVEV (reference sequence). Trimming took 5 bases from V and 2 from J; bases not matched to a gene: 3. The CDR3 region is CASSTGVPYEQYF. The CDR3 bases are TGTGCCAGCAGTACAGGGGTCCCCTACGAGCAGTACTTC.

The chain recombines TRBV7-8 with TRBJ1-2; D gene unclear. The CDR3 loop spans 19 amino acids. Trimming cost V 1 base and J 2 bases, with 23 bases left between them. Germline assignment: CDR1 SGHVS and CDR2 FQNEAQ. The CDR3, as DNA: TGTGCCAGCAGCTTAGTACCGACTCGGGCGGAGGGAGGAAACTATGGCTACACCTTC. Residues: CASSLVPTRAEGGNYGYTF. Looking up the rest from reference TRBV7-8 and TRBJ1-2 gives the full variable domain: GAGVSQSPRYKVAKRGQDVALRCDPISGHVSLFWYQQALGQGPEFLTYFQNEAQLDKSGLPSDRFFAERPEGSVSTLKIQRTQQEDSAVYLCASSLVPTRAEGGNYGYTFGSGTRLTVV.

J is TRBJ1-1 and V is TRBV15; D possibly corresponds to TRBD1 (5 bases). This CDR3 spans 15 amino acids. From germline, CDR1 is LNHNV and CDR2 YYDKDF (reference sequence). With 3 bases removed from V and 4 bases from J, the gap between germline ends came to 15 bases. DNA of the CDR3: TGTGCCACCAGCAGGGCATCTGGGGCCTCCACTGAAGCTTTCTTT. Encoded protein: CATSRASGASTEAFF. The variable domain in full, completed from reference TRBV15 and TRBJ1-1, reads DAMVIQNPRYQVTQFGKPVTLSCSQTLNHNVMYWYQQKSSQAPKLLFHYYDKDFNNEADTPDNFQSRRPNTSFCFLDIRSPGLGDTAMYLCATSRASGASTEAFFGQGTRLTVV.

The V and J genes are TRBV2 and TRBJ2-1; 9 bases match TRBD1. CDR1 SNHLY and CDR2 FYNNEI come from the germline V gene. This CDR3 region has 17 residues. Unmatched junction bases numbered 16, after V lost 6 bases and J lost 7 bases. The chain's CDR3 is CASRDYRGRSPGNEQFF. CDR3 DNA: TGTGCCAGCAGAGATTACAGGGGGCGCTCCCCTGGGAATGAGCAGTTCTTC.

This chain uses TRBV9 with TRBJ1-1, with D possibly TRBD1 on 6 matching bases. The CDR3 totals 15 residues. Trimming cost V 4 bases and J 1 base, with 14 bases left between them. The germline gives CDR1 SGDLS, CDR2 YYNGEE. As DNA, the CDR3 is TGTGCCAGCAGCTCAGACCCGACAGGGAACACTGAAGCTTTCTTT. Protein product: CASSSDPTGNTEAFF.

The rearrangement joins TRBV2 to TRBJ1-5, with 7 bases aligning to TRBD1. Germline CDR1 reads SNHLY; CDR2 reads FYNNEI. After removal of 8 bases from V and 5 bases from J, the junction contained 6 bases not matched to a gene. The CDR3 runs 13 residues. CDR3 in DNA: TGTGCCAGCGACAGGGAGCCCCATCAGCCCCAGCATTTT. Amino acid sequence: CASDREPHQPQHF.

This sequence joins TRBV6-5 and TRBJ1-1; D not certain. This CDR3 is 13 amino acids long. Germline V gene sequence: CDR1 MNHEY, CDR2 SVGAGI. The V gene lost 2 bases and the J gene lost 4 bases, with 8 bases spanning the gap. CDR3 in amino acids: CASSYGPGTEAFF. The CDR3 DNA is TGTGCCAGCAGTTACGGGCCAGGCACTGAAGCTTTCTTT.

CDR3 in DNA: TGTGCCAGCAGCCCGTTCCCCGGACAGGGGGCTTCGTCGAACACTGAAGCTTTCTTT. Encoded protein: CASSPFPGQGASSNTEAFF. This rearrangement joins TRBV5-4 to TRBJ1-1, with 11 bases aligning to TRBD1. Germline-derived CDR1 and CDR2 are SGHNT and YYREEE (reference sequence). Unmatched junction bases numbered 15, after V lost 4 bases and J lost 1 base. The CDR3 consists of 19 residues.

In the case of this clone: The junction differs from germline at one of its ends, possibly a read error. The V and J genes are TRBV5-1 and TRBJ1-6; possible D gene TRBD1, 6 bases. Germline CDR1 is SGHRS and CDR2 is YFSETQ. CDR3 length equals 16 residues. The CDR3 coding sequence is TGCGCCAGCAGCTTGGCCCTGGACAGCCATAATTCACCCCCCCACTTT. Amino acids: CASSLALDSHNSPPHF.

The CDR3 reads CASSEATGGAGKNIQYF. CDR3 sequence (DNA): TGTGCCAGCAGTGAAGCTACAGGGGGCGCCGGCAAAAACATTCAGTACTTC. This chain links TRBV6-1 with TRBJ2-4; TRBD1 agrees at 9 bases. Unmatched junction bases numbered 6, after V lost 0 bases and J lost 3 bases. Germline CDR1 reads MNHNS; CDR2 reads SASEGT. This CDR3 is built from 17 residues.

The J gene is TRBJ2-5, the V gene TRBV25-1; D remains ambiguous. Germline CDR1 MGHDK, CDR2 SYGVNS. The CDR3 runs 9 residues. V was cut by 10 bases and J by 4 bases, with 4 bases left in between. The CDR3 coding sequence is TGTGCCACGGGAGAGACCCAGTACTTC. Amino acids: CATGETQYF. The variable domain in full, with the rest retrieved from reference TRBV25-1 and TRBJ2-5, is EADIYQTPRYLVIGTGKKITLECSQTMGHDKMYWYQQDPGMELHLIHYSYGVNSTEKGDLSSESTVSRIRTEHFPLTLESARPSHTSQYLCATGETQYFGPGTRLLVL.

The chain recombines TRBV2 with TRBJ1-1, with 7 bases aligning to TRBD1. V lost 7 bases and J lost 5; bases outside the gene matches: 13. Germline V CDR1 and CDR2: SNHLY, FYNNEI. The CDR3 contains 15 residues. The DNA for the CDR3 is TGTGCCAGCACCGAATCCCAAGCAGGGGGAACTGAAGCTTTCTTT. It specifies CASTESQAGGTEAFF.

The chain combines TRBV6-1 with TRBJ1-5, with D uncertain. CDR3 length equals 11 residues. V lost 5 bases, J lost 4 bases, and 3 bases lay in between. The germline gives CDR1 MNHNS, CDR2 SASEGT. The CDR3 nucleotides are TGTGCCAGCAGTTTAAATCAGCCCCAGCATTTT. Translating gives CASSLNQPQHF.

J is TRBJ2-7 and V is TRBV6-5; TRBD1 aligns across 12 bases. J gave up 5 bases and V 6 bases, and 8 bases lay outside the gene matches. The CDR3 contains 15 residues. CDR1 and CDR2 from the germline V gene are MNHEY and SVGAGI. The CDR3 spells CASRTPGTGGDEQYF. The CDR3 DNA reads TGTGCCAGCAGGACTCCCGGGACAGGGGGCGACGAGCAGTACTTC.

This clone was detected only a few times. In DNA form, the CDR3 reads TGCGCCAGCAGCCGGACACCGGGACAGGGGGCTGAGCCCCAGCATTTT. This translates into CASSRTPGQGAEPQHF. This chain joins TRBV4-1 and TRBJ1-5; 12 bases are a match to TRBD1. CDR1 is MGHRA and CDR2 is YSYEKL in the germline V gene. CDR3 size: 16 residues. V lost 4 bases, J lost 8 bases, and 9 bases stayed unmatched.